A single sample gave rise to the 29 T cell receptor beta chains below, sequenced in a study of PD-L1 blockade in urothelial cancer. Repertoires were generated with immunoSEQ multiplex PCR, while TCRdb's copy carries only in-frame clones and drops some. The profile shows about 50,000 clones, about 86% of them singletons. Time point given: pretreatment peripheral blood. The sample in question was PBMCs, obtained around atezolizumab (anti-PD-L1) treatment. The receptors stem from a man aged 60 to 69 with urothelial cancer.

The rearrangement uses TRBV5-1 and TRBJ2-3; 10 nucleotides match TRBD2. CDR3 length equals 13 residues. V lost 5 bases to trimming and J lost 5 bases; unmatched junction nucleotides: 2. Germline V lookup: CDR1 SGHRS, CDR2 YFSETQ. CDR3 in DNA: TGCGCCAGCAGACTAGCGGGGCGAGATACGCAGTATTTT. Residues: CASRLAGRDTQYF.

This sequence joins TRBV10-3 and TRBJ2-3, with 8 nucleotides matching TRBD2. CDR3 length: 14 residues. Germline V gene data show CDR1 as ENHRY and CDR2 as SYGVKD. The J segment lost 1 base and the V segment lost 6 bases, leaving 3 bases of the junction unmatched. Here the CDR3 reads CAIRAGGGTDTQYF. CDR3 bases: TGTGCCATCAGGGCGGGGGGTGGCACAGATACGCAGTATTTT.

The chain has TRBV6-6 and TRBJ1-5, with 9 bases fitting TRBD1. CDR3 length: 15 residues. The V gene end was trimmed by 2 bases and the J gene end by 5 bases; junction bases not matched to a gene: 4. CDR1 is MNHNY, CDR2 SVGAGI, per germline (reference sequence). The CDR3 DNA follows: TGTGCCAGCAGTTACCGGGACAGGGAGTATCAGCCCCAGCATTTT. Translating gives CASSYRDREYQPQHF.

Details on this clone: The sample has other DNA sequences that encode this CDR3 too. V and J are TRBV6-1 and TRBJ2-7; the D gene is possibly TRBD1 (7 bases). The CDR3 loop spans 14 amino acids. From germline, CDR1 is MNHNS and CDR2 SASEGT. V was trimmed by 4 bases and J by 1 base, leaving 11 bases between them. The CDR3 DNA reads TGTGCCAGCAGTGGACAGGGAGGTTCCTACGAGCAGTACTTC. Translation: CASSGQGGSYEQYF.

The V call is TRBV5-1, the J call TRBJ2-1; D unresolved. V lost 5 bases and J lost 6, with 9 bases in between. The CDR3 sequence is 12 residues long. Germline V gene sequence: CDR1 SGHRS, CDR2 YFSETQ. CDR3 bases: TGCGCCAGCAGGGTGGAGCTCAATGAGCAGTTCTTC. It codes for CASRVELNEQFF.

The chain uses TRBV15 and TRBJ1-4; D remains ambiguous. V gave up 1 base and J gave up 4 bases, with 4 bases separating them. The CDR3 is 13 residues long. Germline V gene lookup returns CDR1 LNHNV and CDR2 YYDKDF (reference sequence). DNA of the CDR3: TGTGCCACCAGCAGAGCCCTTAATGAAAAACTGTTTTTT. Its protein is CATSRALNEKLFF.

This clone has only one observation. V is TRBV7-3 and J is TRBJ2-3; 10 positions agree with TRBD2. J lost 2 bases, V lost 2 bases, and 1 base had no gene match. Per the germline V gene, CDR1 is SGHTA and CDR2 is FQGTGA. CDR3 length: 15 residues. The CDR3 nucleotides read TGTGCCAGCAGCTTACTAGCGGGGGCCACAGATACGCAGTATTTT. The encoded protein is CASSLLAGATDTQYF. The full variable domain, rest sourced from reference TRBV7-3 and TRBJ2-3, is GAGVSQTPSNKVTEKGKYVELRCDPISGHTALYWYRQSLGQGPEFLIYFQGTGAADDSGLPNDRFFAVRPEGSVSTLKIQRTERGDSAVYLCASSLLAGATDTQYFGPGTRLTVL.

The V call is TRBV6-5, the J call TRBJ1-6; the D gene is possibly TRBD1 (6 bases). The CDR3 is made up of 14 amino acids. The ends were cut back, 5 bases at V and 5 bases at J, with 10 bases in the middle. Germline values: CDR1 MNHEY, CDR2 SVGAGI. CDR3 bases: TGTGCCAGCAGTCCACAGGGAGATAATTCACCCCTCCACTTT. This codes for CASSPQGDNSPLHF.

This clone has more than one count but fewer than ten. The chain carries TRBV11-2 and TRBJ2-7; weak D call: TRBD2 (6 bases). The CDR3 loop spans 14 amino acids. The V end was cut by 3 bases, the J end by 2 bases, with 11 bases between. Per the germline V gene, CDR1 is SGHAT and CDR2 is FQNNGV. The CDR3 DNA follows: TGTGCCAGCAGCTTGCCGGGAGCTACCTACGAGCAGTACTTC. This sequence encodes CASSLPGATYEQYF.

The V gene is TRBV30, the J gene TRBJ1-2; perhaps TRBD1 as D (5 bases). V lost 2 bases and J 7 bases, leaving 8 bases between the germline ends. Germline V gives CDR1 GTSNPN, CDR2 SVGIG (reference sequence). The CDR3 totals 11 residues. The chain's CDR3 is CAWSLGAGYTF. Here the CDR3 DNA reads TGTGCCTGGAGTCTTGGGGCTGGCTACACCTTC.

This chain joins TRBV4-3 and TRBJ2-7; 7 nucleotides match TRBD2. CDR1 is LGHNA and CDR2 is YSLEER in the germline V gene. With V trimmed by 4 bases and J by 6 bases, 12 bases remained unmatched. The CDR3 runs 15 residues. CDR3 sequence: CASSLVSGAAGEQYF. The CDR3 DNA reads TGCGCCAGCAGCCTAGTGAGCGGGGCGGCCGGCGAGCAGTACTTC.

V gene TRBV6-4 combines with J gene TRBJ1-1, with a weak D call TRBD1 (5 bases). Germline V gene data show CDR1 as MRHNA and CDR2 as SNTAGT. This CDR3 comprises 13 residues. The ends were cut back, 6 bases at V and 5 bases at J, with 13 bases in the middle. The CDR3 protein is CASRGPGLTEAFF. Here the CDR3 DNA reads TGTGCCAGCAGGGGCCCAGGGCTGACTGAAGCTTTCTTT.

V is TRBV6-5 and J is TRBJ2-3, with 8 bases matching TRBD2. After removal of 5 bases from V and 6 bases from J, the junction contained 7 bases not matched to a gene. Germline-derived CDR1 and CDR2 are MNHEY and SVGAGI. CDR3 length: 14 residues. DNA for the CDR3: TGTGCCAGCAGTCCCCGGGGGGGCCCGGATACGCAGTATTTT. Residues: CASSPRGGPDTQYF.

This clone was detected once. V usage is TRBV7-8 and J usage is TRBJ1-4; weak D call: TRBD1 (6 bases). Germline assignment: CDR1 SGHVS and CDR2 FQNEAQ. This CDR3 is built from 15 residues. V was pared by 5 bases and J by 5 bases, with 15 bases between. The CDR3 region is CASSALLQGNEKLFF. The CDR3 region has the DNA TGTGCCAGCAGCGCCCTCTTACAGGGAAATGAAAAACTGTTTTTT.

The CDR3 is CASSLARDRGMENQPQHF. CDR3 sequence (DNA): TGTGCCAGCAGTCTTGCCCGGGACAGGGGAATGGAGAATCAGCCCCAGCATTTT. The gene calls are TRBV6-4 and TRBJ1-5; TRBD1 matches 10 bases. In germline, CDR1 is MRHNA, CDR2 SNTAGT. The CDR3 loop spans 18 amino acids. After removal of 5 bases from V and 4 bases from J, the junction contained 14 bases not matched to a gene.

The J gene is TRBJ2-7, the V gene TRBV7-2, with D possibly TRBD1 on 7 matching bases. V lost 4 bases to trimming and J lost 0 bases, with 13 bases between them. The germline gives CDR1 SGHTA, CDR2 FQGNSA. The CDR3 consists of 15 residues. As DNA, the CDR3 is TGTGCCAGCAGCTATCGACAGGGAGGCTCCTACGAGCAGTACTTC. It is translated as CASSYRQGGSYEQYF.

J is TRBJ2-1 and V is TRBV14; 7 nucleotides line up with TRBD2. The CDR3 loop spans 17 amino acids. CDR1 is SGHDN, CDR2 FVKESK, per germline. The V and J ends lost 1 base and 3 bases, in that order; junction bases with no gene match: 9. Written as DNA, the CDR3 is TGTGCCAGCAGCCAAGTGGTATGGGGAGGGTTCTACAATGAGCAGTTCTTC. Protein: CASSQVVWGGFYNEQFF.

The chain has TRBV7-9 and TRBJ2-7; TRBD2 might be the D (7 bases). The germline V gene encodes CDR1 SEHNR and CDR2 FQNEAQ (reference sequence). This CDR3 spans 16 amino acids. The germline V and J ends were trimmed by 5 bases and 4 bases, with 21 bases remaining between them. DNA for the CDR3: TGTGCCAGCAGCCCCGGGGAGGGAAGGGGGGTATACGAGCAGTACTTC. Its protein is CASSPGEGRGVYEQYF.

The rearrangement links TRBV5-1 to TRBJ2-5, with D possibly TRBD1 on 5 matching bases. The CDR3 loop spans 13 amino acids. V was pared by 3 bases and J by 3 bases, with 9 bases between. CDR1 and CDR2 from the germline V gene are SGHRS and YFSETQ. CDR3 DNA sequence: TGCGCCAGCAGCTCCTCCAGGGAAGAGACCCAGTACTTC. Translation: CASSSSREETQYF.

This clone is a singleton in its sample. The J gene is TRBJ1-1, the V gene TRBV4-1; 11 bases map to TRBD1. Germline trimming cut 3 bases from V and 10 bases from J; bases unmatched to any gene: 16. This CDR3 is built from 17 residues. Germline values: CDR1 MGHRA, CDR2 YSYEKL. The DNA of the CDR3 is TGCGCCAGCAGCCAGTGGGTCCAGGGACAGGGGGAGGTGGTAGCTTTCTTT. It encodes CASSQWVQGQGEVVAFF.

The chain joins TRBV9 to TRBJ2-4; D uncertain. Germline CDR1 SGDLS, CDR2 YYNGEE. Trimming cost V 0 bases and J 1 base, with 8 bases left between them. The CDR3 consists of 15 residues. CDR3 sequence reads: CASSVGSGAKNIQYF. The CDR3 bases are TGTGCCAGCAGCGTAGGGAGTGGGGCCAAAAACATTCAGTACTTC. The full variable domain, in which reference TRBV9 and TRBJ2-4 provide the parts outside the CDR3, is DSGVTQTPKHLITATGQRVTLRCSPRSGDLSVYWYQQSLDQGLQFLIQYYNGEERAKGNILERFSAQQFPDLHSELNLSSLELGDSALYFCASSVGSGAKNIQYFGAGTRLSVL.

The chain employs TRBV18 and TRBJ2-1; D not certain. Germline loops: CDR1 KGHSH, CDR2 LQKENI. The CDR3 runs 16 residues. Trimming cost V 0 bases and J 2 bases, with 11 bases left between them. CDR3 protein: CASSPPPPGTYNEQFF. The CDR3 coding sequence is TGTGCCAGCTCACCACCTCCTCCAGGAACCTACAATGAGCAGTTCTTC.

V is TRBV11-2 and J is TRBJ2-7; D gene unclear. V gave up 5 bases and J gave up 6 bases, with 5 bases separating them. In germline, CDR1 is SGHAT, CDR2 FQNNGV. There are 10 residues in the CDR3. The CDR3 DNA is TGTGCCAGCAGCCATTTCGAGCAGTACTTC. It yields the protein CASSHFEQYF.

The V call is TRBV6-5, the J call TRBJ2-1, with a weak D call TRBD1 (5 bases). Germline values: CDR1 MNHEY, CDR2 SVGAGI. V lost 8 bases to trimming and J lost 7 bases, with 21 bases between them. There are 15 residues in the CDR3. CDR3 bases: TGTGCCAGCCGATACGAGACCAGGGCAGTAAATGAGCAGTTCTTC. Translated, it gives CASRYETRAVNEQFF.

The chain joins TRBV19 to TRBJ1-3, with a tentative D call TRBD1 (5 bases). CDR3 length: 15 residues. Germline CDR1 is LNHDA and CDR2 is SQIVND (reference sequence). Between the trimmed V and J ends, which lost 3 bases and 4 bases, there was a span of 13 bases. CDR3 in amino acids: CASSMGQGTGNTIYF. Written as DNA, the CDR3 is TGTGCCAGTAGTATGGGGCAGGGAACAGGAAACACCATATATTTT. Looking up the rest from reference TRBV19 and TRBJ1-3 gives the full variable domain: DGGITQSPKYLFRKEGQNVTLSCEQNLNHDAMYWYRQDPGQGLRLIYYSQIVNDFQKGDIAEGYSVSREKKESFPLTVTSAQKNPTAFYLCASSMGQGTGNTIYFGEGSWLTVV.

The chain carries TRBV2 and TRBJ1-4; no reliable D call. This CDR3 has 14 residues. With 3 bases removed from V and 6 bases from J, the gap between germline ends came to 11 bases. The germline gives CDR1 SNHLY, CDR2 FYNNEI. DNA for the CDR3: TGTGCCAGCAGTGAGTCGCCCTACGATGAAAAACTGTTTTTT. Its protein is CASSESPYDEKLFF.

The V and J genes are TRBV6-5 and TRBJ2-7; D is uncertain. This CDR3 is built from 14 residues. In germline, CDR1 is MNHEY, CDR2 SVGAGI. Trimming removed 6 bases from V and 3 bases from J, with 15 bases in between. The chain's CDR3 is CASRAGSTHYEQYF. CDR3 DNA: TGTGCCAGCAGAGCCGGGTCCACCCACTACGAGCAGTACTTC.

This chain uses TRBV5-1 with TRBJ2-7, with a weak D call TRBD2 (6 bases). Germline lookup yields CDR1 SGHRS and CDR2 YFSETQ. The CDR3 totals 14 residues. The V gene lost 4 bases and the J gene lost 0 bases, with 11 bases spanning the gap. The CDR3 spells CASSPGDRSYEQYF. The CDR3 coding sequence is TGCGCCAGCAGCCCGGGAGACCGCTCCTACGAGCAGTACTTC.

This sequence joins TRBV27 and TRBJ2-5, with 7 bases identical to TRBD1. Germline V CDR1 and CDR2: MNHEY, SMNVEV (reference sequence). The V gene end was trimmed by 6 bases and the J gene end by 5 bases; junction bases not matched to a gene: 12. The CDR3 extends over 15 amino acids. CDR3 loop: CASRPLPTGDETQYF. CDR3 in DNA: TGTGCCAGCAGACCCCTCCCAACAGGGGATGAGACCCAGTACTTC.